Presented here are 18 T cell receptor beta chains from one specimen sequenced in a study of T-cell reconstitution after alpha-beta-depleted transplantation in children. Unique molecular identifiers were incorporated into the prepared TCRbeta library. Each CDR3 protein is one row after TCRdb ran MiXCR on the PCR reads. The sample contains about 340,000 distinct CDR3 sequences, over 9% of which appear only once. This specimen was PBMCs from the stem cell graft donor, taken from the stem cell graft. The receptor source for this set is a human donor who donated a stem cell graft to a child with acute lymphoblastic leukemia.

This clonotype was seen a handful of times. This chain links TRBV7-3 with TRBJ1-1; 8 bases fit TRBD1. V was clipped by 5 bases and J by 5 bases; unmatched bases: 10. CDR1 and CDR2 from the germline V gene are SGHTA and FQGTGA. The CDR3 extends over 15 amino acids. The CDR3 DNA reads TGTGCCAGCAGCCCGACAGGGGAGAGTGGGACTGAAGCTTTCTTT. It translates to CASSPTGESGTEAFF.

This clonotype has at least ten counts. The chain employs TRBV5-1 and TRBJ2-7; 10 bases align to TRBD2. Germline trimming cut 4 bases from V and 2 bases from J; bases unmatched to any gene: 9. Germline V lookup: CDR1 SGHRS, CDR2 YFSETQ. The CDR3 consists of 16 residues. CDR3 loop: CASSNPSGSLTYEQYF. CDR3 nucleotides: TGCGCCAGCAGCAACCCTAGCGGGAGCCTTACCTACGAGCAGTACTTC.

The V and J genes are TRBV4-1 and TRBJ2-7; 11 bases fit TRBD2. J lost 7 bases, V lost 1 base, and 6 bases had no gene match. Germline V gene sequence: CDR1 MGHRA, CDR2 YSYEKL. The CDR3 has 15 residues. Here the CDR3 DNA reads TGCGCCAGCAGCCAAGGGTCGCTAGCGGGAGGAGAGCAGTACTTC. Its protein is CASSQGSLAGGEQYF.

There are many counts of this clonotype. V and J are TRBV11-2 and TRBJ1-1; 7 positions agree with TRBD1. With V trimmed by 6 bases and J by 3 bases, 13 bases remained unmatched. The CDR3 extends over 16 amino acids. Germline V gene sequence: CDR1 SGHAT, CDR2 FQNNGV. The CDR3 region has the DNA TGTGCCAGCAGGCCAATGACAGGGTATTTCGACACTGAAGCTTTCTTT. Translation: CASRPMTGYFDTEAFF.

This clonotype was seen repeatedly, ten times or more. V is TRBV12-3 or TRBV12-4 and J is TRBJ2-7, with D possibly TRBD2 on 7 matching bases. The CDR3 covers 15 residues. Trimming removed 6 bases at V and 4 bases at J, with 19 bases between. The CDR3 here is CASRGGGGNVYEQYF. DNA of the CDR3: TGTGCCAGCAGGGGCGGGGGCGGGAATGTTTACGAGCAGTACTTC.

V and J are TRBV27 and TRBJ2-7; maybe TRBD2 (5 bases). The CDR3 runs 15 residues. V lost 2 bases and J 3 bases, leaving 14 bases between the germline ends. CDR1 and CDR2 (germline): MNHEY, SMNVEV (reference sequence). DNA for the CDR3: TGTGCCAGCAGTTTACAAGGGAGAGGTTTCTACGAGCAGTACTTC. As protein: CASSLQGRGFYEQYF.

This rearrangement joins TRBV11-2 to TRBJ1-3; D not certain. CDR1 and CDR2 (germline): SGHAT, FQNNGV. V lost 0 bases to trimming and J lost 0 bases, with 0 bases between them. This CDR3 has 13 residues. The CDR3 sequence: CASSLDSGNTIYF. CDR3 DNA: TGTGCCAGCAGCTTAGACTCTGGAAACACCATATATTTT.

This rearrangement joins TRBV20-1 to TRBJ2-1; 7 positions agree with TRBD2. In germline, CDR1 is DFQATT, CDR2 SNEGSKA (reference sequence). CDR3 length: 16 amino acids. V trimming: 5 bases; J trimming: 0 bases; junction bases outside the gene matches: 10. In nucleotides, the CDR3 is TGCAGTGCTCTAGCGGTGCTGGGAGGCTCCTACAATGAGCAGTTCTTC. This codes for CSALAVLGGSYNEQFF.

This clonotype was found a few times. The rearrangement uses TRBV4-1 and TRBJ2-5, with 9 bases lining up with TRBD2. In germline, CDR1 is MGHRA, CDR2 YSYEKL. After removal of 3 bases from V and 5 bases from J, the junction contained 10 bases not matched to a gene. The CDR3 sequence is 16 residues long. The CDR3 DNA follows: TGCGCCAGCAGCCACACAATAGCGGGAGTAGGGGAGACCCAGTACTTC. Amino acids: CASSHTIAGVGETQYF.

The sample holds a few counts of this clonotype. The rearrangement links TRBV13 to TRBJ2-7; D ambiguous. The CDR3 has 11 amino acids. Germline V gene lookup returns CDR1 PRHDT and CDR2 FYEKMQ (reference sequence). V lost 5 bases and J 6 bases, leaving 8 bases between the germline ends. The CDR3 here is CASSITAEQYF. CDR3 DNA sequence: TGTGCCAGCAGCATTACCGCCGAGCAGTACTTC.

The rearrangement joins TRBV7-3 to TRBJ2-2, with unresolved D. This CDR3 comprises 12 residues. Germline-derived CDR1 and CDR2 are SGHTA and FQGTGA. Trimming removed 5 bases from V and 1 base from J, with 2 bases in between. In DNA, the CDR3 is TGTGCCAGCAGCGAGAACACCGGGGAGCTGTTTTTT. Protein: CASSENTGELFF.

This clonotype was observed a few times. V usage is TRBV20-1 and J usage is TRBJ2-1, with 10 bases fitting TRBD2. The germline V gene encodes CDR1 DFQATT and CDR2 SNEGSKA (reference sequence). J gave up 9 bases and V 6 bases, and 14 bases lay outside the gene matches. There are 15 residues in the CDR3. The CDR3: CSARSSGRALGEQFF. For the CDR3, the DNA is TGCAGTGCCCGGTCCAGCGGGAGGGCCTTAGGTGAGCAGTTCTTC.

V usage is TRBV7-2 and J usage is TRBJ2-1; tentatively, D is TRBD1 (6 bases). Trimming removed 5 bases at V and 6 bases at J, with 17 bases between. Germline CDR1 SGHTA, CDR2 FQGNSA. This CDR3 has 15 residues. CDR3: CASSPPGTLSNEQFF. The DNA for the CDR3 is TGTGCCAGCAGCCCCCCCGGGACATTGAGCAATGAGCAGTTCTTC.

This clonotype was observed a few times. The CDR3 sequence: CATGVGTIYF. The CDR3 nucleotides read TGTGCCACCGGCGTCGGGACCATATATTTT. This chain connects TRBV3-1 to TRBJ1-3, with D hard to call. Between the trimmed V and J ends, which lost 10 bases and 10 bases, there was a span of 11 bases. Germline CDR1 is LGHDT and CDR2 is YNNKEL (reference sequence). The CDR3 totals 10 residues.

Ten or more counts support this clonotype. The V call is TRBV27, the J call TRBJ2-1, with a weak D call TRBD2 (10 bases). The CDR3 sequence is 21 residues long. Germline V CDR1 and CDR2: MNHEY, SMNVEV (reference sequence). The V end lost 2 bases, the J end lost 4 bases, and 30 bases lay between the germline ends. The CDR3 spells CASSLTWDRANSLAGYNEQFF. The CDR3 DNA reads as TGTGCCAGCAGTTTAACCTGGGACAGGGCGAATTCACTAGCGGGGTACAATGAGCAGTTCTTC.

This clonotype was recorded a few times. V usage is TRBV20-1 and J usage is TRBJ2-7, with TRBD2 identical over 7 bases. Germline V lookup: CDR1 DFQATT, CDR2 SNEGSKA (reference sequence). The CDR3 totals 14 residues. V gave up 3 bases and J gave up 0 bases; unmatched junction bases: 5. CDR3 residues: CSASDSGPSYEQYF. The CDR3 bases are TGCAGTGCTAGTGATAGCGGGCCCTCCTACGAGCAGTACTTC.

The sample holds a few counts of this clonotype. CDR3 protein: CASSRTVLEAQYF. The DNA of the CDR3 is TGTGCCAGCAGCCGGACGGTCCTGGAGGCCCAGTACTTC. J is TRBJ2-5 and V is TRBV7-9; D is possibly TRBD2 (5 bases). Germline V lookup: CDR1 SEHNR, CDR2 FQNEAQ (reference sequence). The CDR3 runs to 13 residues. V lost 5 bases and J lost 9, with 16 bases in between.

This chain links TRBV10-3 with TRBJ1-1, with 8 nucleotides matching TRBD1. The CDR3 totals 15 residues. V lost 7 bases and J lost 4; bases outside the gene matches: 11. Germline lookup yields CDR1 ENHRY and CDR2 SYGVKD. The CDR3 is CAITSVQGGGTEAFF. As DNA, the CDR3 is TGTGCCATCACCAGCGTACAGGGGGGTGGCACTGAAGCTTTCTTT.